The rows below give T cell receptor beta chains drawn from one sample of a study of blood T cell repertoires in COVID-19. Clones were sequenced by immunoSEQ multiplex PCR, and TCRdb holds only the in-frame ones, with some missing. Of just under 350,000 clones listed, 85% to 90% are singletons. Sequencing was carried out using peripheral blood. These receptors were collected from a woman aged 50 to 65 with COVID-19, enrolled during active disease. The CDR3 runs from the conserved cysteine through the conserved F or W. A D gene is named only where the DNA matches it firmly. The listing skips clone size in some rows; elsewhere it reads once, few, many or a size class.

clone size: -; D gene: TRBD2; V gene: TRBV5-1; J gene: TRBJ2-3; CDR3 DNA: TGCGCCAGCACAAATGGGGCGGGAGGGGTTTCGACAGATACGCAGTATTTT; CDR3 protein: CASTNGAGGVSTDTQYF
clone size: many; D gene: TRBD1; V gene: TRBV9; J gene: TRBJ2-7; CDR3 DNA: TGTGCCAGCAGCGTAGCCCCGGGACAGACCTACGAGCAGTACTTC; CDR3 protein: CASSVAPGQTYEQYF
clone size: -; D gene: TRBD1; V gene: TRBV6-5; J gene: TRBJ2-5; CDR3 DNA: TGTGCCAGCAGGGACAGGGGGCGCGGAGAGACCCAGTACTTC; CDR3 protein: CASRDRGRGETQYF
clone size: once; D gene: -; V gene: TRBV11-3; J gene: TRBJ2-1; CDR3 DNA: TGTGCCAGCAACAGTCAGGGCCTTTACCATGAGCAGTTCTTC; CDR3 protein: CASNSQGLYHEQFF
clone size: -; D gene: TRBD1; V gene: TRBV7-9; J gene: TRBJ1-1; CDR3 DNA: TGTGCCAGCAGCCCGGGACAGGGTAACACTGAAGCTTTCTTT; CDR3 protein: CASSPGQGNTEAFF
clone size: -; D gene: TRBD2; V gene: TRBV7-9; J gene: TRBJ2-7; CDR3 DNA: TGTGCCAGCAGCTTACCCAAAGGACTAGCGGATACCTCCTACGAGCAGTACTTC; CDR3 protein: CASSLPKGLADTSYEQYF
clone size: -; D gene: -; V gene: TRBV9; J gene: TRBJ1-6; CDR3 DNA: TGTGCCAGCAGCTTCTTGGGGGGTAATTCACCCCTCCACTTT; CDR3 protein: CASSFLGGNSPLHF
clone size: -; D gene: TRBD2; V gene: TRBV6-5; J gene: TRBJ2-3; CDR3 DNA: TGTGCCAGCAGTCTGGGACTAGCCTCAGATACGCAGTATTTT; CDR3 protein: CASSLGLASDTQYF
clone size: -; D gene: -; V gene: TRBV25-1; J gene: TRBJ1-6; CDR3 DNA: TGTGCCAGCAGTGGAGGGACATTTTCACCCCTCCACTTT; CDR3 protein: CASSGGTFSPLHF
clone size: -; D gene: -; V gene: TRBV27; J gene: TRBJ2-7; CDR3 DNA: TGTGCCAGCAGTTTATCGGGAGGCTCCTACGAGCAGTACTTC; CDR3 protein: CASSLSGGSYEQYF
clone size: -; D gene: -; V gene: TRBV6-5; J gene: TRBJ2-4; CDR3 DNA: TGTGCCAGCATCCAGGGGTACGGCGGCAAAAACATTCAGTACTTC; CDR3 protein: CASIQGYGGKNIQYF
clone size: -; D gene: -; V gene: TRBV20-1; J gene: TRBJ1-5; CDR3 DNA: TGCAGTGCTAGTGAAGGGGGTGGCAATCAGCCCCAGCATTTT; CDR3 protein: CSASEGGGNQPQHF
clone size: -; D gene: TRBD1; V gene: TRBV7-9; J gene: TRBJ2-2; CDR3 DNA: TGTGCCAGCAGTCCCGGGACAGGGGAAACCGGGGAGCTGTTTTTT; CDR3 protein: CASSPGTGETGELFF
clone size: -; D gene: -; V gene: TRBV9; J gene: TRBJ2-7; CDR3 DNA: TGTGCAGGGGGATGGCTAGCCTCTGTAGACGAGCAGTACTTC; CDR3 protein: CAGGWLASVDEQYF
clone size: -; D gene: -; V gene: TRBV29-1; J gene: TRBJ1-2; CDR3 DNA: TGCAGCGCCCGGGGACACCCCTCGACCTATGGCTACACCTTC; CDR3 protein: CSARGHPSTYGYTF
clone size: -; D gene: -; V gene: TRBV6-6; J gene: TRBJ2-1; CDR3 DNA: TGTGCCAGCAGTTATCGTAGCGCAAGCAACAATGAGCAGTTCTTC; CDR3 protein: CASSYRSASNNEQFF
clone size: -; D gene: -; V gene: TRBV6-5; J gene: TRBJ2-3; CDR3 DNA: TGTGCCAGCAGTTCCGGTGCGAGGAGAGATACGCAGTATTTT; CDR3 protein: CASSSGARRDTQYF
clone size: -; D gene: TRBD1; V gene: TRBV30; J gene: TRBJ1-4; CDR3 DNA: TGTGCCTGGAGTAGGGGACAGAATAATGAAAAACTGTTTTTT; CDR3 protein: CAWSRGQNNEKLFF
clone size: -; D gene: -; V gene: TRBV5-4; J gene: TRBJ2-7; CDR3 DNA: TGTGCCAGCAGTCCTAGACGTTCCCTCTCCTACGAGCAGTACTTC; CDR3 protein: CASSPRRSLSYEQYF
clone size: -; D gene: TRBD2; V gene: TRBV4-2; J gene: TRBJ2-3; CDR3 DNA: TGTGCCAGCAGCCAAGGACTAGCGGGAGGGGGAGATACGCAGTATTTT; CDR3 protein: CASSQGLAGGGDTQYF
clone size: few; D gene: TRBD2; V gene: TRBV5-4; J gene: TRBJ2-1; CDR3 DNA: TGTGCCAGCAGCTTGGGGTCGGGGGGGGACGAGCAGTTCTTC; CDR3 protein: CASSLGSGGDEQFF
clone size: -; D gene: TRBD2; V gene: TRBV5-1; J gene: TRBJ2-3; CDR3 DNA: TGCGCCAGCAGCCTCGGACTAGCGGGAGTGGCAGATACGCAGTATTTT; CDR3 protein: CASSLGLAGVADTQYF
clone size: many; D gene: -; V gene: TRBV9; J gene: TRBJ1-6; CDR3 DNA: TGTGCCAGCAGCGTAGCGCAGGGTGCCATTTCACCCCTCCACTTT; CDR3 protein: CASSVAQGAISPLHF
clone size: -; D gene: TRBD1; V gene: TRBV10-3; J gene: TRBJ1-1; CDR3 DNA: TGTGCCATCACCTCACAGGGGGGGGACACTGAAGCTTTCTTT; CDR3 protein: CAITSQGGDTEAFF
clone size: -; D gene: TRBD2; V gene: TRBV11-2; J gene: TRBJ2-1; CDR3 DNA: TGTGCCAGCAGGTCCTCGCGCGGGAGTGGGCATGAGCAGTTCTTC; CDR3 protein: CASRSSRGSGHEQFF
clone size: -; D gene: TRBD1; V gene: TRBV2; J gene: TRBJ2-5; CDR3 DNA: TGTGCCAGCAGGAGGGACAGGGGAGAGGTGGAGACCCAGTACTTC; CDR3 protein: CASRRDRGEVETQYF
clone size: -; D gene: -; V gene: TRBV24-1; J gene: TRBJ1-5; CDR3 DNA: TGTGCCACCAGTAGTGCGGGTGGAAGCAATCAGCCCCAGCATTTT; CDR3 protein: CATSSAGGSNQPQHF
clone size: -; D gene: -; V gene: TRBV5-1; J gene: TRBJ2-5; CDR3 DNA: TGCGCCAGCAGCTTGAACCAGGAGACCCAGTACTTC; CDR3 protein: CASSLNQETQYF
clone size: once; D gene: -; V gene: TRBV24-1; J gene: TRBJ1-1; CDR3 DNA: TGTGCCACCAGTGACGGTATGTCGGCTGAAGCTTTCTTT; CDR3 protein: CATSDGMSAEAFF
clone size: -; D gene: TRBD2; V gene: TRBV9; J gene: TRBJ2-1; CDR3 DNA: TGTGCCAGCAGCCACCGGGGTGGGAGGGAGAATGAGCAGTTCTTC; CDR3 protein: CASSHRGGRENEQFF
clone size: -; D gene: -; V gene: TRBV5-1; J gene: TRBJ1-1; CDR3 DNA: TGCGCCAGCAGCTTGATGGCGGGGACTGAAGCTTTCTTT; CDR3 protein: CASSLMAGTEAFF
clone size: -; D gene: -; V gene: TRBV9; J gene: TRBJ1-1; CDR3 DNA: TGTGCCAGCAGCGTCCAACAGTTGGGTGAAGCTTTCTTT; CDR3 protein: CASSVQQLGEAFF
clone size: -; D gene: TRBD2; V gene: TRBV11-3; J gene: TRBJ2-5; CDR3 DNA: TGTGCCAGCAGCTTAGGGGCTAGCGGTTTACCAGAAGAGACCCAGTACTTC; CDR3 protein: CASSLGASGLPEETQYF
clone size: -; D gene: -; V gene: TRBV12-3/TRBV12-4; J gene: TRBJ1-3; CDR3 DNA: TGTGCCAGCAGTTTACCCGGGGACACCATATATTTT; CDR3 protein: CASSLPGDTIYF
clone size: -; D gene: -; V gene: TRBV29-1; J gene: TRBJ1-4; CDR3 DNA: TGCAGCGTTTTGAGGAATGAAAAACTGTTTTTT; CDR3 protein: CSVLRNEKLFF
clone size: few; D gene: TRBD1; V gene: TRBV11-2; J gene: TRBJ1-5; CDR3 DNA: TGTGCCAGCAGCCGGGACAGCACTTATCAGCCCCAGCATTTT; CDR3 protein: CASSRDSTYQPQHF
clone size: -; D gene: TRBD2; V gene: TRBV30; J gene: TRBJ2-7; CDR3 DNA: TGTGCCTGGAGTGTTAAGACTAGCGGGTTTGTGGGCCCGTCCCACGAGCAGTACTTC; CDR3 protein: CAWSVKTSGFVGPSHEQYF
clone size: -; D gene: TRBD2; V gene: TRBV19; J gene: TRBJ2-1; CDR3 DNA: TGTGCCAGTAGTATAGATAGTAGCGGGAGTTACAATGAGCAGTTCTTC; CDR3 protein: CASSIDSSGSYNEQFF
clone size: -; D gene: TRBD2; V gene: TRBV10-1; J gene: TRBJ2-3; CDR3 DNA: TGCGCCAGCAGTGAGCGGGTAGCGGGAGGGCCGCGCACAGATACGCAGTATTTT; CDR3 protein: CASSERVAGGPRTDTQYF
clone size: -; D gene: -; V gene: TRBV13; J gene: TRBJ2-5; CDR3 DNA: TGTGCCAGCAGCTTCAGGATGGGGACCCAGTACTTC; CDR3 protein: CASSFRMGTQYF
clone size: -; D gene: -; V gene: TRBV5-1; J gene: TRBJ1-4; CDR3 DNA: TGCGCCAGCAGCTTGGAGCGGAATAATGAAAAACTGTTTTTT; CDR3 protein: CASSLERNNEKLFF
clone size: -; D gene: TRBD2; V gene: TRBV4-2; J gene: TRBJ2-3; CDR3 DNA: TGTGCCAGCTCCCGACTAGCGGGAGAGGGGGCAGATACGCAGTATTTT; CDR3 protein: CASSRLAGEGADTQYF
clone size: -; D gene: -; V gene: TRBV5-6; J gene: TRBJ1-1; CDR3 DNA: TGTGCCAGCAGCTTGGGGTCCGCGGGGATCAACACTGAAGCTTTCTTT; CDR3 protein: CASSLGSAGINTEAFF
clone size: -; D gene: -; V gene: TRBV6-5; J gene: TRBJ2-7; CDR3 DNA: TGTGCCAGGGGGGGGGCACAGGGAGGCCCCTACGAGCAGTACTTC; CDR3 protein: CARGGAQGGPYEQYF
clone size: -; D gene: -; V gene: TRBV7-2; J gene: TRBJ2-1; CDR3 DNA: TGTGCCAGCAGCTTAGCGAGGTACAATGAGCAGTTCTTC; CDR3 protein: CASSLARYNEQFF
clone size: -; D gene: -; V gene: TRBV24-1; J gene: TRBJ2-5; CDR3 DNA: TGTGCCACCTCAGGGGCCAACCAGGAGACCCAGTACTTC; CDR3 protein: CATSGANQETQYF
clone size: -; D gene: TRBD1; V gene: TRBV30; J gene: TRBJ1-2; CDR3 DNA: TGTGCCTGGAGTGTACTTTCCTTGACTGCTCTGGCAGGGGGCAACTATGGCTACACCTTC; CDR3 protein: CAWSVLSLTALAGGNYGYTF
clone size: -; D gene: TRBD1; V gene: TRBV19; J gene: TRBJ2-7; CDR3 DNA: TGTGCCAGTAGGTCCGGGACAGGGGTCTACGAGCAGTACTTC; CDR3 protein: CASRSGTGVYEQYF
clone size: -; D gene: -; V gene: TRBV29-1; J gene: TRBJ1-1; CDR3 DNA: TGCAGCGTCGCCCCCAGGGGAAGGAACACTGAAGCTTTCTTT; CDR3 protein: CSVAPRGRNTEAFF
clone size: -; D gene: -; V gene: TRBV12-3/TRBV12-4; J gene: TRBJ2-7; CDR3 DNA: TGTGCCAGCCGTAGCGGCTTTTCCTACGAGCAGTACTTC; CDR3 protein: CASRSGFSYEQYF
clone size: -; D gene: -; V gene: TRBV19; J gene: TRBJ2-3; CDR3 DNA: TGTGCCAGTAGTCCAGGGGAAGATACGCAGTATTTT; CDR3 protein: CASSPGEDTQYF
clone size: -; D gene: TRBD2; V gene: TRBV30; J gene: TRBJ2-3; CDR3 DNA: TGTGCCTGGGCGGGAGTTCGCGCAGATACGCAGTATTTT; CDR3 protein: CAWAGVRADTQYF
clone size: -; D gene: -; V gene: TRBV2; J gene: TRBJ1-6; CDR3 DNA: TGTGCCAGCAGTGATCGCAGATCCAATAATTCACCCCTCCACTTT; CDR3 protein: CASSDRRSNNSPLHF